This TCR beta chain was identified during a study of blood T cell repertoires in COVID-19 (dated by TCRdb to between 2020 and 2021). Some background on the complete study: Collaborator samples came from the United States, Italy and Spain and covered acute and convalescent phases of COVID-19. The material from the prospective study consisted of cDNA or gDNA derived from T cells, B-cell-depleted T cells, or PBMCs. Subjects who had been exposed to COVID-19, were actively infected with it, or had recovered from it provided the deeply sampled blood TCRbeta repertoires that made up the dataset. The repertoires were made available in a free public database intended to serve as a resource for research on the immune response to SARS-CoV-2. Samples came from the ongoing ImmuneRACE study (first 160 participants) plus 1,254 subjects from 6 global collaborators. A de-identified subject ID, COVID-19 status, age in years and sex were almost always included in the sample metadata. HLA class I and class II types, where available, came from metadata supplied by the sample provider rather than from assay-based typing. Points the paper makes about the study in general: How much clinical and demographic metadata was included differed by source and by participant, and the metadata was provided uncurated.

Each collaborating institution followed its own protocols to collect whole blood in K2EDTA tubes. For TCRbeta analysis, collaborators shipped samples in one of three forms: frozen whole blood, isolated PBMCs, or DNA extracted from either of those sample types. This clone was seen only a few times. The target of this receptor is not known. Base quality data are lacking; no much larger clone is found one base away. The CDR3, from cysteine to phenylalanine, totals 15 residues. This entry keeps only the CDR3 DNA: 45 bases, framed from base 1. V lost 4 bases and J lost 7 bases, and the count of bases not matched to a germline gene is 8. According to the germline V gene (reference sequence), CDR1 reads LNHDA and CDR2 reads SQIVND. TCRbeta CDR3 regions were amplified from genomic DNA using the immunoSEQ Assay, a bias-controlled multiplex PCR. In the paper's pipeline: The number of nucleated cells in each sample was estimated by amplification of reference gene primers within the assay. To quantify the absolute abundance of each unique TCRbeta CDR3 rearrangement, sequence reads were collapsed and filtered. For each sample, productive Simpson clonality was calculated as the square root of Simpson's diversity index across productive rearrangements. In TCRdb, the immuneACCESS table is reduced to in-frame sequences with V and J assigned. These tables do not hold every clone; where another copy was compared, an unresolved V gene accounts for under half, and the others remain unexplained. V, J and clone size were drawn from that table, and D and trimming were deduced from the DNA. The sample records 350,000 or so clones, around 90% of which are singletons. Roughly 6.8% of the sample lies in the top ten.

The sequence was collected from a man in his late teens or twenties with active or convalescent COVID-19. Recombination connected TRBV19 to TRBJ2-2; TRBD2 agrees with 8 junctional bases. Sequenced: peripheral blood. The CDR3 protein is CASSTDPGGVGELFF. The nucleotide sequence reads as follows: TGTGCCAGTAGTACTGATCCGGGAGGGGTCGGGGAGCTGTTTTTT.